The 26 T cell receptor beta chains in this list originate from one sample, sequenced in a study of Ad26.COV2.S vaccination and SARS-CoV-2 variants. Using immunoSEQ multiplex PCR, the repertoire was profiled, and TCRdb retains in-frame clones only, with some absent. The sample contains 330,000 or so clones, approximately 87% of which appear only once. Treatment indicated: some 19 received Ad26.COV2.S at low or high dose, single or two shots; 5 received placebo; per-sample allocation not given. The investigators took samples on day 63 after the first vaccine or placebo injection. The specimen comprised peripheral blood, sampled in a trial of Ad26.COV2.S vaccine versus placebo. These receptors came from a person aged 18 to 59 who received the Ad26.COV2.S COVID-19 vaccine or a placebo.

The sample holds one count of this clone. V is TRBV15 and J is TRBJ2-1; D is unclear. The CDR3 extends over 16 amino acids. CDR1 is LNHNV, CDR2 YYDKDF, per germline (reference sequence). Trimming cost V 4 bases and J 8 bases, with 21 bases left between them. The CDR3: CATSTSWGTKGDEQFF. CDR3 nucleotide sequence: TGTGCCACCAGCACCTCTTGGGGAACAAAAGGCGATGAGCAGTTCTTC.

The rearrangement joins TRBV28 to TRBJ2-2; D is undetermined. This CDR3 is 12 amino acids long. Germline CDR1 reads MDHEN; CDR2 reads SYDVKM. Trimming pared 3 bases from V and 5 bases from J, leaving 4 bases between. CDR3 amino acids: CASSFSTGELFF. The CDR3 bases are TGTGCCAGCAGTTTTTCTACCGGGGAGCTGTTTTTT.

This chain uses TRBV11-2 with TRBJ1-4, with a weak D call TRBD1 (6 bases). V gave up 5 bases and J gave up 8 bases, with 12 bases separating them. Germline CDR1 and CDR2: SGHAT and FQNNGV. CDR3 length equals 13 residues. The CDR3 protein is CASSLWRGEKLFF. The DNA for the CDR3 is TGTGCCAGCAGCCTATGGAGGGGGGAAAAACTGTTTTTT. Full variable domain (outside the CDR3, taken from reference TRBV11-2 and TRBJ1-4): EAGVAQSPRYKIIEKRQSVAFWCNPISGHATLYWYQQILGQGPKLLIQFQNNGVVDDSQLPKDRFSAERLKGVDSTLKIQPAKLEDSAVYLCASSLWRGEKLFFGSGTQLSVL.

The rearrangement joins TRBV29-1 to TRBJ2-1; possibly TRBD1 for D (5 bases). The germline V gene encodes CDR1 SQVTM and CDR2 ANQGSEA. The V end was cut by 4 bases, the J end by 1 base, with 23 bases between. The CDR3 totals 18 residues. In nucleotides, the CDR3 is TGCAGCGTTGCGGGCGGACACCAACACACTGGGTCCTACAATGAGCAGTTCTTC. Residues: CSVAGGHQHTGSYNEQFF.

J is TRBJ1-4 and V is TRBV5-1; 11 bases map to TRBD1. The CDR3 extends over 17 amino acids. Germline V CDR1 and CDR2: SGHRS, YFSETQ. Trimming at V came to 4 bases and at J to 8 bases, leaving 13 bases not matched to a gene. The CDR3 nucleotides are TGCGCCAGCAGCCCCGGGACAGGGGGACTTGGGGAAGAAAAACTGTTTTTT. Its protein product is CASSPGTGGLGEEKLFF.

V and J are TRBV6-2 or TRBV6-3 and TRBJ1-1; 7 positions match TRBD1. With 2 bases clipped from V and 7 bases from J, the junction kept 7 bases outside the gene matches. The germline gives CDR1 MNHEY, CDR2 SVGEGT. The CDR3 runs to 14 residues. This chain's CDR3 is CASSYRGPRSEAFF. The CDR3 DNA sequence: TGTGCCAGCAGTTACAGGGGGCCTAGGAGTGAAGCTTTCTTT.

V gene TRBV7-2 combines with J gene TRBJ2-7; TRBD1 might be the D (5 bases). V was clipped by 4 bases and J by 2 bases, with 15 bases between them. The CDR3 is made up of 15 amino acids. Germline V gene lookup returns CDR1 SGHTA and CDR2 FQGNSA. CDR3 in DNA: TGTGCCAGCAGCTCCTCCCGGACAACCACCTACGAGCAGTACTTC. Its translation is CASSSSRTTTYEQYF.

The CDR3 spells CASTPSRTGVLTGELFF. The CDR3 nucleotides read TGTGCCAGCACCCCCAGCCGGACAGGGGTGCTCACCGGGGAGCTGTTTTTT. The chain employs TRBV7-2 and TRBJ2-2; 9 bases are shared with TRBD1. The CDR3 has 17 amino acids. V lost 7 bases and J lost 4; bases outside the gene matches: 13. Germline V lookup: CDR1 SGHTA, CDR2 FQGNSA.

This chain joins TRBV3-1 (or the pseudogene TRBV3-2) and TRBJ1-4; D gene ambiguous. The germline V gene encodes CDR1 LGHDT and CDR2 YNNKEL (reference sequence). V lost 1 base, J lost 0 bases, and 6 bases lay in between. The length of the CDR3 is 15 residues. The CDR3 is CASSQAAATNEKLFF. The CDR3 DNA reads TGTGCCAGCAGCCAAGCTGCTGCAACTAATGAAAAACTGTTTTTT.

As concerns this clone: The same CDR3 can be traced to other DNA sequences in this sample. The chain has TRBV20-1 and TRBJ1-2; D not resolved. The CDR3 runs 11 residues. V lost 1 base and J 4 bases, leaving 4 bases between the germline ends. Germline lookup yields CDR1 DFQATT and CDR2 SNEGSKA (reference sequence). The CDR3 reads CSARGFYGYTF. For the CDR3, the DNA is TGCAGTGCTAGAGGGTTCTATGGCTACACCTTC.

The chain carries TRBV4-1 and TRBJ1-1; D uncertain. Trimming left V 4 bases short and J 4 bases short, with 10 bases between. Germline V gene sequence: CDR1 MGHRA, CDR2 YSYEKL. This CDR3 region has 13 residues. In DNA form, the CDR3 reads TGCGCCAGCAGCCCTTATCAAGGCACTGAAGCTTTCTTT. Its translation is CASSPYQGTEAFF.

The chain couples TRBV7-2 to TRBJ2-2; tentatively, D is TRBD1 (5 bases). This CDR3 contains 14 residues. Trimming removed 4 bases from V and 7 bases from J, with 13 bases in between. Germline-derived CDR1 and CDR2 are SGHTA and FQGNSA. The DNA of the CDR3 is TGTGCCAGCAGCTCCCAGGGTGTTGGCGGGGAGCTGTTTTTT. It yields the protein CASSSQGVGGELFF.

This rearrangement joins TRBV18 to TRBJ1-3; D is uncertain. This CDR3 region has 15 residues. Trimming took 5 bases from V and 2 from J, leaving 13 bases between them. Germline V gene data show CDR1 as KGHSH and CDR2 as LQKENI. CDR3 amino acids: CASSIGGVAGNTIYF. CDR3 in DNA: TGTGCCAGCTCAATTGGTGGAGTCGCTGGAAACACCATATATTTT. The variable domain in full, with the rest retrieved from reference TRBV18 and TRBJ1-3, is NAGVMQNPRHLVRRRGQEARLRCSPMKGHSHVYWYRQLPEEGLKFMVYLQKENIIDESGMPKERFSAEFPKEGPSILRIQQVVRGDSAAYFCASSIGGVAGNTIYFGEGSWLTVV.

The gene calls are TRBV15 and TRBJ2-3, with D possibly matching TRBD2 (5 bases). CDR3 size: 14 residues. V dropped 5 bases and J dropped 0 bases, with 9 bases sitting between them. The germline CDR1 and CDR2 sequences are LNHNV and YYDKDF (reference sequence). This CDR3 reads CATSFGLSTDTQYF. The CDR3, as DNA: TGTGCCACCAGCTTTGGACTGAGCACAGATACGCAGTATTTT.

CDR3 coding DNA: TGTGCCAGCAGCTTAGGGCAGGGGATGACTGAAGCTTTCTTT. This translates into CASSLGQGMTEAFF. This chain joins TRBV7-9 and TRBJ1-1; D perhaps matches TRBD1 (6 bases). The CDR3 length is 14 residues. Trimming removed 1 base from V and 5 bases from J, with 11 bases in between. Per germline, CDR1 SEHNR and CDR2 FQNEAQ (reference sequence).

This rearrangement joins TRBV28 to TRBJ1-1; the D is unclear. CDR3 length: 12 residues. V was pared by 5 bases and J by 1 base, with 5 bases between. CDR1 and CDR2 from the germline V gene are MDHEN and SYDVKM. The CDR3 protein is CASSQRNTEAFF. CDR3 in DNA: TGTGCCAGCAGTCAAAGGAACACTGAAGCTTTCTTT.

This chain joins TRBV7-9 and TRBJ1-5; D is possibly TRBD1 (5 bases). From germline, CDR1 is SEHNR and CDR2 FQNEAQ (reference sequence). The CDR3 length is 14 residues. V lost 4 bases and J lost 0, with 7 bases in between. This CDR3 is CASSSQGSNQPQHF. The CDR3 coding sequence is TGTGCCAGCAGCTCCCAGGGTAGCAATCAGCCCCAGCATTTT.

DNA for the CDR3: TGCAGCGTCCAACCCCGACAGGGACCTAACAACGGAGGGTTCTTC. Its protein product is CSVQPRQGPNNGGFF. The V call is TRBV29-1, the J call TRBJ2-1; TRBD1 agrees at 7 bases. V shed 6 bases and J 15 bases; nucleotides not matched to a gene: 23. This CDR3 spans 15 amino acids. The germline V gene has CDR1 SQVTM and CDR2 ANQGSEA.

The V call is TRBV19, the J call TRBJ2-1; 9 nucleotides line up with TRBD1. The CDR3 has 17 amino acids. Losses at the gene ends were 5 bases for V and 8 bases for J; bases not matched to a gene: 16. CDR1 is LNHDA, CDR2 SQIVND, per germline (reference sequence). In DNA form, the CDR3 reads TGTGCCAGTAGTGCTCTCTGGGGACAGGGAGACAACGATGAGCAGTTCTTC. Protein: CASSALWGQGDNDEQFF.

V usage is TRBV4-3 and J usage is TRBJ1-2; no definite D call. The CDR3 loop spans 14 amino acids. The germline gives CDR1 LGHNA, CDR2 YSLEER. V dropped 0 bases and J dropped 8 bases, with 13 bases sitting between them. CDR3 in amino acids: CASSQDGEGGGYTF. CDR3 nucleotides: TGCGCCAGCAGCCAAGATGGCGAGGGAGGCGGCTACACCTTC.

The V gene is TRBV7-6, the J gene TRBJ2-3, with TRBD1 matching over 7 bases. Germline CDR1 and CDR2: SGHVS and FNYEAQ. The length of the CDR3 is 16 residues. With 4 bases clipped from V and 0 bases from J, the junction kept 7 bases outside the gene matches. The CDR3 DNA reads TGTGCCAGCAGCTCCAACACAGGGGTGAGCACAGATACGCAGTATTTT. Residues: CASSSNTGVSTDTQYF. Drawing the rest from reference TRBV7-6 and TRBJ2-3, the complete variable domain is GAGVSQSPRYKVTKRGQDVALRCDPISGHVSLYWYRQALGQGPEFLTYFNYEAQQDKSGLPNDRFSAERPEGSISTLTIQRTEQRDSAMYRCASSSNTGVSTDTQYFGPGTRLTVL.

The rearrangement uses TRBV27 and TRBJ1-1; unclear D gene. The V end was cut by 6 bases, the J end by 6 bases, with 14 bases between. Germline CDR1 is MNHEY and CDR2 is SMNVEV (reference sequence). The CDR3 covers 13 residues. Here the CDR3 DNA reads TGTGCCAGCAGCTATATCGGGAGCGCTGAAGCTTTCTTT. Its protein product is CASSYIGSAEAFF.

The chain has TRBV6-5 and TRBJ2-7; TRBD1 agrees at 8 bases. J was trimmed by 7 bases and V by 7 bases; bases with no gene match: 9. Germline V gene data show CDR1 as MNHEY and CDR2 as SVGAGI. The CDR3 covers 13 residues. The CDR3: CASKGQVSGEQYF. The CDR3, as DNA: TGTGCCAGCAAGGGACAGGTGTCGGGTGAGCAGTACTTC.

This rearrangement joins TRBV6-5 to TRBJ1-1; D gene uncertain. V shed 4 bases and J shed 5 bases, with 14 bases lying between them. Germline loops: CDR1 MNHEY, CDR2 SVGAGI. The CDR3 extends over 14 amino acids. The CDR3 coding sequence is TGTGCCAGCAGTTGGGCAGAACGCGCGACTGAAGCTTTCTTT. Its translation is CASSWAERATEAFF.

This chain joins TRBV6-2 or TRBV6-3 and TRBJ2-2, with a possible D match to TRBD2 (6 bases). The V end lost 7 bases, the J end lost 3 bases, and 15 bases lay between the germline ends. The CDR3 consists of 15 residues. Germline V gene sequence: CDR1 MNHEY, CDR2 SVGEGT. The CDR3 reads CASIPGDRYTGELFF. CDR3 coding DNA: TGTGCCAGCATCCCGGGGGACCGCTACACCGGGGAGCTGTTTTTT.

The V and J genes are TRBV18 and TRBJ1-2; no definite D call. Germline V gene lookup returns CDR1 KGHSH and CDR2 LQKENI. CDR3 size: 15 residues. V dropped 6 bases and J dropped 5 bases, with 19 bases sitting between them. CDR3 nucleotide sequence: TGTGCCAGCTCGCCGGGAAATGAGAGGGCGTATGGCTACACCTTC. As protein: CASSPGNERAYGYTF.